This is a list of T cell receptor beta chains from one sample in a study of cytomegalovirus exposure and HLA in healthy donors. Some clones are missing from TCRdb's copy, which holds only in-frame ones; the method was immunoSEQ multiplex PCR. The table lists around 130,000 clones, around 8.5% of them singletons. The sequenced material came from PBMCs. The receptor source for this set is a middle-aged man in good health and CMV-seronegative. Both conserved end residues are part of each CDR3. The D gene is left open where the match is weak. Rows may omit the clone size; those that give it use once, few, many or a size class.

clone size: few
J gene: TRBJ2-3
D gene: TRBD1
V gene: TRBV6-5
CDR3 DNA: TGTGCCAGCAGTTACGGGCGGGGACAGGGCCCAGATACGCAGTATTTT
CDR3 protein: CASSYGRGQGPDTQYF

clone size: few
J gene: TRBJ1-4
D gene: TRBD1
V gene: TRBV19
CDR3 DNA: TGTGCCAGTAGTATGACAGGGAGTGAAAAACTGTTTTTT
CDR3 protein: CASSMTGSEKLFF

clone size: NA
J gene: TRBJ2-5
D gene: TRBD2
V gene: TRBV9
CDR3 DNA: TGTGCCAGCAGCGCCTTTGGGGGAGGGGAGACCCAGTACTTC
CDR3 protein: CASSAFGGGETQYF

clone size: few
J gene: TRBJ2-3
D gene: TRBD1
V gene: TRBV9
CDR3 DNA: TGTGCCAGCAGCGTTTTCGGGACAGACGACACAGATACGCAGTATTTT
CDR3 protein: CASSVFGTDDTDTQYF

clone size: few
J gene: TRBJ2-1
D gene: TRBD1
V gene: TRBV5-1
CDR3 DNA: TGCGCCAGCAGCCCCACAGGGGTCCGCTCCTACAATGAGCAGTTCTTC
CDR3 protein: CASSPTGVRSYNEQFF

clone size: few
J gene: TRBJ2-3
D gene: TRBD2
V gene: TRBV10-1
CDR3 DNA: TGCGCCAGCAGTGGGAGCGGGGGCCGGAGCACAGATACGCAGTATTTT
CDR3 protein: CASSGSGGRSTDTQYF

clone size: NA
J gene: TRBJ2-5
D gene: TRBD2
V gene: TRBV28
CDR3 DNA: TGTGCCAGCAGTCCCCAGGGCGGGGGGCCTTTAAAAGAGACCCAGTACTTC
CDR3 protein: CASSPQGGGPLKETQYF

clone size: NA
J gene: TRBJ2-3
D gene: NA
V gene: TRBV5-4
CDR3 DNA: TGTGCCAGCAGCTTAAGGCGGGGTGACACAGATACGCAGTATTTT
CDR3 protein: CASSLRRGDTDTQYF

clone size: few
J gene: TRBJ1-2
D gene: TRBD1
V gene: TRBV6-5
CDR3 DNA: TGTGCCAGCAGTCCCACAGGGGGCCCCTATGGCTACACCTTC
CDR3 protein: CASSPTGGPYGYTF

clone size: NA
J gene: TRBJ2-1
D gene: TRBD1
V gene: TRBV19
CDR3 DNA: TGTGCCAGTAGCACCGGGCCGGGACAGGTCAATGAGCAGTTCTTC
CDR3 protein: CASSTGPGQVNEQFF

clone size: NA
J gene: TRBJ2-3
D gene: TRBD2
V gene: TRBV4-3
CDR3 DNA: TGCGCCAGCAGCCAAGAACTGGCCCTAGCGGGGGGAAATACGCAGTATTTT
CDR3 protein: CASSQELALAGGNTQYF

clone size: NA
J gene: TRBJ2-1
D gene: TRBD2
V gene: TRBV18
CDR3 DNA: TGTGCCAGCTCACCGGAAGGAGCGGGGGGGGAAGAGCAGTTCTTC
CDR3 protein: CASSPEGAGGEEQFF

clone size: NA
J gene: TRBJ1-2
D gene: NA
V gene: TRBV27
CDR3 DNA: TGTGCCACCCTTCCTCAAGGTGCCCCAGGCTATGGCTACACCTTC
CDR3 protein: CATLPQGAPGYGYTF

clone size: few
J gene: TRBJ1-2
D gene: NA
V gene: TRBV7-8
CDR3 DNA: TGTGCCAGCAGCCCTGGCGGACAGTTTACTAACTATGGCTACACCTTC
CDR3 protein: CASSPGGQFTNYGYTF

clone size: NA
J gene: TRBJ1-2
D gene: TRBD1
V gene: TRBV29-1
CDR3 DNA: TGCAGCGTGCTATACAGGGGTGGCTATGGCTACACCTTC
CDR3 protein: CSVLYRGGYGYTF

clone size: few
J gene: TRBJ2-7
D gene: TRBD1
V gene: TRBV30
CDR3 DNA: TGTGCCTGGAAGGGACAGGGATCCTACGAGCAGTACTTC
CDR3 protein: CAWKGQGSYEQYF

clone size: few
J gene: TRBJ2-2
D gene: TRBD2
V gene: TRBV6-6
CDR3 DNA: TGTGCCAGCAGTGGCTGGACTAGCGGGGACACCGGGGAGCTGTTTTTT
CDR3 protein: CASSGWTSGDTGELFF

clone size: NA
J gene: TRBJ2-2
D gene: TRBD1
V gene: TRBV29-1
CDR3 DNA: TGCAGCGTTGAGAGTCAGGGGGCGCTTGTCGGGGAGCTGTTTTTT
CDR3 protein: CSVESQGALVGELFF

clone size: NA
J gene: TRBJ1-6
D gene: TRBD1
V gene: TRBV5-1
CDR3 DNA: TGCGCCAGCAGCGTGGACAGGGGATCACCCCTCCACTTT
CDR3 protein: CASSVDRGSPLHF

clone size: few
J gene: TRBJ1-5
D gene: NA
V gene: TRBV19
CDR3 DNA: TGTGCCACCCCTTTCTGCGGGTATAGCAATCAGCCCCAGCATTTT
CDR3 protein: CATPFCGYSNQPQHF

clone size: NA
J gene: TRBJ1-6
D gene: NA
V gene: TRBV28
CDR3 DNA: TGTGCCAGCAGTTTGGAGACGGAGAATTCACCCCTCCACTTT
CDR3 protein: CASSLETENSPLHF

clone size: few
J gene: TRBJ2-3
D gene: TRBD1
V gene: TRBV2
CDR3 DNA: TGTGCCAGCCCTGGACAGGGCACAGATACGCAGTATTTT
CDR3 protein: CASPGQGTDTQYF

clone size: NA
J gene: TRBJ2-7
D gene: NA
V gene: TRBV4-1
CDR3 DNA: TGCGCCAGCAGTCAAGAGCTCCTGGGCGCCTACGAGCAGTACTTC
CDR3 protein: CASSQELLGAYEQYF

clone size: NA
J gene: TRBJ2-2
D gene: TRBD2
V gene: TRBV5-6
CDR3 DNA: TGTGCCAGCAGCTTTAGCGGGAGTTTCACCGGGGAGCTGTTTTTT
CDR3 protein: CASSFSGSFTGELFF

clone size: NA
J gene: TRBJ2-5
D gene: NA
V gene: TRBV7-7
CDR3 DNA: TGTGCCAGCAGCTTAGCGAAGGCAGGTGGGGGGTCCCAAGAGACCCAGTACTTC
CDR3 protein: CASSLAKAGGGSQETQYF

clone size: NA
J gene: TRBJ1-1
D gene: NA
V gene: TRBV10-3
CDR3 DNA: TGTGCCAACGGGAGGTCCCTGAACACTGAAGCTTTCTTT
CDR3 protein: CANGRSLNTEAFF

clone size: few
J gene: TRBJ1-2
D gene: TRBD1
V gene: TRBV5-1
CDR3 DNA: TGCGCCAGACAGGGGAGTCGCTATGGCTACACCTTC
CDR3 protein: CARQGSRYGYTF

clone size: few
J gene: TRBJ2-7
D gene: TRBD1
V gene: TRBV29-1
CDR3 DNA: TGCAGCGTTTCCGACAGGGTGAGGGAGCAGTACTTC
CDR3 protein: CSVSDRVREQYF

clone size: NA
J gene: TRBJ2-2
D gene: NA
V gene: TRBV6-5
CDR3 DNA: TGTGCCAGCAGAACTTCCACCGGGGAGCTGTTTTTT
CDR3 protein: CASRTSTGELFF

clone size: NA
J gene: TRBJ2-1
D gene: NA
V gene: TRBV6-6
CDR3 DNA: TGTGCCAGCAGCTACATTAGCGAGTGGTCCTACAATGAGCAGTTCTTC
CDR3 protein: CASSYISEWSYNEQFF

clone size: few
J gene: TRBJ2-5
D gene: NA
V gene: TRBV5-4
CDR3 DNA: TGTGCCAGCAGCTTGGCCCCGGCGGCGGGGGAGACCCAGTACTTC
CDR3 protein: CASSLAPAAGETQYF

clone size: NA
J gene: TRBJ1-5
D gene: NA
V gene: TRBV7-8
CDR3 DNA: TGTGCCAGCAGCTTAGTAGGAGCCCTTAGCAATCAGCCCCAGCATTTT
CDR3 protein: CASSLVGALSNQPQHF

clone size: NA
J gene: TRBJ1-1
D gene: NA
V gene: TRBV6-1
CDR3 DNA: TGTGCCAGCAGTGCCAGGCAGGACACTGAAGCTTTCTTT
CDR3 protein: CASSARQDTEAFF

clone size: many
J gene: TRBJ1-2
D gene: NA
V gene: TRBV6-1
CDR3 DNA: TGTGCCAGCAGTGGCTGGCGTGGAGCTAACTATGGCTACACCTTC
CDR3 protein: CASSGWRGANYGYTF

clone size: few
J gene: TRBJ2-7
D gene: NA
V gene: TRBV6-5
CDR3 DNA: TGTGCCAGCAGCGAAGACAGGAGAACCTACGAGCAGTACTTC
CDR3 protein: CASSEDRRTYEQYF

clone size: NA
J gene: TRBJ2-7
D gene: TRBD1
V gene: TRBV27
CDR3 DNA: TGTGCCAGCAGTTTAGGGACAGGGGTGGCGTACGAGCAGTACTTC
CDR3 protein: CASSLGTGVAYEQYF

clone size: few
J gene: TRBJ2-3
D gene: NA
V gene: TRBV5-1
CDR3 DNA: TGCGCCAGCAGCCTCTACCCCACAGATACGCAGTATTTT
CDR3 protein: CASSLYPTDTQYF

clone size: few
J gene: TRBJ2-3
D gene: TRBD2
V gene: TRBV5-1
CDR3 DNA: TGCGCCAGCAGCTTGCCGAGCGGGGGGGACACAGATACGCAGTATTTT
CDR3 protein: CASSLPSGGDTDTQYF

clone size: NA
J gene: TRBJ1-1
D gene: NA
V gene: TRBV7-3
CDR3 DNA: TGTGCCAGCAGGAAAAACGGGGGGGCTGGCACTGAAGCTTTCTTT
CDR3 protein: CASRKNGGAGTEAFF

clone size: few
J gene: TRBJ1-6
D gene: NA
V gene: TRBV27
CDR3 DNA: TGTGCCAGCAGCCTCCAGGGGAATTCACCCCTCCACTTT
CDR3 protein: CASSLQGNSPLHF

clone size: NA
J gene: TRBJ1-4
D gene: TRBD1
V gene: TRBV6-5
CDR3 DNA: TGTGCCAGCAGACAGACAGGGACGGAAAAACTGTTTTTT
CDR3 protein: CASRQTGTEKLFF

clone size: NA
J gene: TRBJ1-1
D gene: TRBD1
V gene: TRBV11-2
CDR3 DNA: TGTGCCAGCAGAGAGCAGGGGGCTGCTGAAGCTTTCTTT
CDR3 protein: CASREQGAAEAFF

clone size: few
J gene: TRBJ2-1
D gene: TRBD1
V gene: TRBV7-2
CDR3 DNA: TGTGCCAGCAGCTCCGGACAGGGAAATGAGCAGTTCTTC
CDR3 protein: CASSSGQGNEQFF

clone size: NA
J gene: TRBJ1-4
D gene: NA
V gene: TRBV19
CDR3 DNA: TGTGCCAGTAGCCACAGGAGTGAAAAACTGTTTTTT
CDR3 protein: CASSHRSEKLFF

clone size: NA
J gene: TRBJ2-5
D gene: NA
V gene: TRBV5-1
CDR3 DNA: TGCGCCAGCAGCTTTGAGGGGGTGAAGACCCAGTACTTC
CDR3 protein: CASSFEGVKTQYF

clone size: few
J gene: TRBJ1-6
D gene: NA
V gene: TRBV10-3
CDR3 DNA: TGTGCCATCAGTGAGGTGCAGGGAGGGAGGTCACCCCTCCACTTT
CDR3 protein: CAISEVQGGRSPLHF

clone size: few
J gene: TRBJ2-4
D gene: NA
V gene: TRBV19
CDR3 DNA: TGTGCCAGTAGTATAGGGCAGGGATGGCTCGAGAACATTCAGTACTTC
CDR3 protein: CASSIGQGWLENIQYF